This TCR beta chain comes out of a study of T cell responses to AZD1222 COVID-19 vaccine. Notes on this clone: Its antigen remains unknown.

The protocol was immunoSEQ multiplex PCR, while the TCRdb copy is restricted to in-frame clones and leaves out a portion. The profile shows about 140,000 clones, over 85% of them singletons. The CDR3 runs 16 residues. Trimming cost V 0 bases and J 3 bases; bases outside gene matches: 3. Germline CDR1 reads PRHDT; CDR2 reads FYEKMQ (reference sequence). Study results and limitations: Baseline seropositivity occurred in only 5 to 7 AZD1222 recipients. Clonal diversity may have been underestimated in mostly white British donors. None of the repertoires were sampled until the peak T cell response had passed.

This sequence originates from an adult in good health. Sample: peripheral blood, taken on day 0 of AZD1222 vaccination. J is TRBJ2-1 and V is TRBV13, with 9 bases aligning to TRBD2. The CDR3 DNA reads TGTGCCAGCAGCTTAGGGACTAGCGGCCACTACAATGAGCAGTTCTTC. Translated: CASSLGTSGHYNEQFF. Filled out from reference TRBV13 and TRBJ2-1, the complete variable domain reads AAGVIQSPRHLIKEKRETATLKCYPIPRHDTVYWYQQGPGQDPQFLISFYEKMQSDKGSIPDRFSAQQFSDYHSELNMSSLELGDSALYFCASSLGTSGHYNEQFFGPGTRLTVL.